This TCR beta chain was recovered during a study of T-cell reconstitution after alpha-beta-depleted transplantation in children. Findings and limits, study-wide: The study reportedly traced alpha-beta T cells about two months after transplant to several hundred expanded graft clones. Diversity and T-cell counts at one year after transplant derived mostly from new T cells. At day 60, the high TCRbeta diversity found in some patients originated from recipient T cells and thymic progenitors that had survived.

The TCRbeta library was prepared with unique molecular identifiers. TCRdb re-derived calls from the PCR reads in MiXCR, one entry per CDR3 protein. The table includes 750,000 to 950,000 distinct CDR3 sequences, roughly 15% detected once. This clonotype was counted a few times. The antigen remains undetermined. The trim removed 6 bases at V and 5 bases at J, leaving 10 bases unmatched. The CDR3 is 15 amino acids. The receptor was derived from a male patient younger than 18 who had a stem cell transplant for acute lymphoblastic leukemia, so the T cells may come from the graft donor. Sequences were derived from PBMCs, mostly from graft donor cells, sampled 360 days after TCRalphabeta/CD19-depleted stem cell transplant. V gene TRBV6-7 combines with J gene TRBJ2-5, with 9 bases fitting TRBD1. TRBV6-7 is treated as an ORF (open reading frame) with a function not yet certain. The CDR3 DNA follows: TGTGCCAGCAGGTGCCGGGACAGGGCTTCGGAGACCCAGTACTTC. It specifies CASRCRDRASETQYF.